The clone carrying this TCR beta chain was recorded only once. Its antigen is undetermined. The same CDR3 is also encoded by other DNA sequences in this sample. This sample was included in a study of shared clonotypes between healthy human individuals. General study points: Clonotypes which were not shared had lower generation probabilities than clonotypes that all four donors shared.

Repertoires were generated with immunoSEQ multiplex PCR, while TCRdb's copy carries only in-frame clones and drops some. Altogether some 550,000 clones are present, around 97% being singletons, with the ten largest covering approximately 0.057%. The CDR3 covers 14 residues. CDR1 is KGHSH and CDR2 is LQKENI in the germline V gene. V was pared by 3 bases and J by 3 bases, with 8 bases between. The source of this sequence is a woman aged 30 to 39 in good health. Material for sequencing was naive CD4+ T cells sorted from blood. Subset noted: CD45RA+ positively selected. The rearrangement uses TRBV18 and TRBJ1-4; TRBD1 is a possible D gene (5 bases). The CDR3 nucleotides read TGTGCCAGCTCACCGCGGGGCGCTAATGAAAAACTGTTTTTT. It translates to CASSPRGANEKLFF.